The clone carrying this T cell receptor beta chain was seen at least ten times. The data were taken from a study of early T cells in non-severe SARS-CoV-2 infection. The library protocol tagged individual cDNA molecules with unique molecular identifiers. One entry per CDR3 protein results from TCRdb running MiXCR on the 5' RACE reads. The profile shows about 47,000 distinct CDR3 sequences, roughly 11% of them singletons. Germline V gene sequence: CDR1 SGHTA, CDR2 FQGNSA. The CDR3 consists of 15 residues. V was cut by 2 bases and J by 2 bases, with 13 bases left in between. V gene TRBV7-2 combines with J gene TRBJ2-7; D might be TRBD1 or TRBD2, each matching 5 bases. The TCR sequence derives from an adult who was a healthcare worker with PCR-confirmed SARS-CoV-2 infection or an uninfected control (not recorded which). The sample consisted of whole blood. In DNA form, the CDR3 reads TGTGCCAGCAGCTTAATGACGGGGACCGCCTACGAGCAGTACTTC. Its protein is CASSLMTGTAYEQYF.